What follows describes a single TCR beta chain. Its antigen remains unknown. Assay: immunoSEQ multiplex PCR; the TCRdb copy retains only in-frame clones and omits some. This sample has approximately 300,000 clones, with 80% found just once. This record belongs to a study of cytotoxic CD8 clonotypes in ibrutinib-treated CLL. On the study more broadly: Ten to eleven relapsed/refractory, more than 14 treatment-naive; roughly 17 IGHV unmutated.

Regarding the study as a whole: Ibrutinib response saw clonality rise, and progression saw it return toward baseline. At the start, clonality exceeded age-matched healthy donors and followed circulating CD8+ T-cell counts. Samples were collected at differing times from sustained-remission and progressing patients.

The sample here was PBMCs, taken before ibrutinib treatment. This sequence originates from a human donor with chronic lymphocytic leukemia.

The chain's CDR3 is CASSRDRGTNQPQHF. In DNA, the CDR3 is TGTGCCAGCAGTCGGGACAGGGGGACCAATCAGCCCCAGCATTTT. The gene calls are TRBV11-2 and TRBJ1-5; TRBD1 matches 11 bases. Germline CDR1 is SGHAT and CDR2 is FQNNGV. The J segment lost 3 bases and the V segment lost 6 bases, leaving 4 bases of the junction unmatched. The CDR3 covers 15 residues. Drawing the rest from reference TRBV11-2 and TRBJ1-5, the complete variable domain is EAGVAQSPRYKIIEKRQSVAFWCNPISGHATLYWYQQILGQGPKLLIQFQNNGVVDDSQLPKDRFSAERLKGVDSTLKIQPAKLEDSAVYLCASSRDRGTNQPQHFGDGTRLSIL.